Below, 26 T cell receptor beta chains from the same sample are listed, as sequenced in a study of beta chain features in type 1 diabetes (dated by TCRdb to the late 2010s). Library generation was performed with the immunoSEQ multiplex PCR assay. The entire amount of isolated RNA was reverse transcribed using the High Capacity cDNA Reverse Transcription Kit, so the sequenced TCRB transcripts were expressed ones. TCRdb re-hosts the immuneACCESS table, in-frame sequences only. Its copies lack some clones; in the studies checked, an unresolved V gene accounts for under half of them, and the cause for the rest is not known. Across this sample there are roughly 160,000 clones, with approximately 8% seen only once. The ten most abundant clones make up 0.5% of the sample. Here is what the overall study found, with its caveats: Type 1 diabetes patients showed a moderate but significant shortening of TCRB CDR3 length in all four CD4+ subsets.

What these receptors recognize is not known. Sequencing used central memory CD4+ T cells from blood. The receptors here all came from a man in his late teens or twenties with type 1 diabetes.

This clone was detected only a few times. The J gene is TRBJ2-7, the V gene TRBV18, with TRBD1 matching 9 bases. Germline trimming cut 0 bases from V and 4 bases from J; bases unmatched to any gene: 7. The CDR3 runs to 16 residues. Looked up from germline, CDR1 is KGHSH and CDR2 is LQKENI. The CDR3 nucleotides are TGTGCCAGCTCACCACCGGGACAGGGCATTTTGTACGAGCAGTACTTC. Its protein product is CASSPPGQGILYEQYF.

The chain employs TRBV28 and TRBJ2-7; 8 nucleotides agree with TRBD2. V shed 7 bases, J shed 6 bases, and the junction held 8 bases outside the gene matches. This CDR3 spans 13 amino acids. Germline values: CDR1 MDHEN, CDR2 SYDVKM. This CDR3 reads CASKREFAGEQYF. CDR3 DNA sequence: TGTGCCAGCAAGCGGGAGTTCGCGGGCGAGCAGTACTTC. The full variable domain, in which reference TRBV28 and TRBJ2-7 provide the parts outside the CDR3, is DVKVTQSSRYLVKRTGEKVFLECVQDMDHENMFWYRQDPGLGLRLIYFSYDVKMKEKGDIPEGYSVSREKKERFSLILESASTNQTSMYLCASKREFAGEQYFGPGTRLTVT.

V is TRBV2 and J is TRBJ2-7; a weak D match, TRBD1 (6 bases). V was trimmed by 6 bases and J by 2 bases, leaving 14 bases between them. Germline V gene data show CDR1 as SNHLY and CDR2 as FYNNEI. The CDR3 extends over 14 amino acids. The CDR3 sequence is CASRRQAFTYEQYF. CDR3 DNA: TGTGCCAGCAGAAGACAGGCCTTCACCTACGAGCAGTACTTC.

The rearrangement links TRBV5-4 to TRBJ2-1; 8 nucleotides match TRBD1. Germline V gene sequence: CDR1 SGHNT, CDR2 YYREEE (reference sequence). The CDR3 totals 13 residues. V dropped 4 bases and J dropped 10; count of bases not matched to a gene: 7. The CDR3 DNA sequence: TGTGCCAGCAGCCAAGGACAGGGACAGGAGCAGTTCTTC. It encodes CASSQGQGQEQFF.

There are a few counts of this clone. The limits of the CDR3 on the DNA are not certain, so only TCRdb's listed CDR3 is given. The V and J genes are TRBV28 and TRBJ2-7; TRBD1, the table's D call, lacks a check against the DNA. Termini included, the CDR3 measures 14 amino acids. Germline CDR1 reads MDHEN; CDR2 reads SYDVKM. The CDR3 sequence is CASSSSTGPYEQYF.

The table lists this clone with a few counts. V usage is TRBV7-2 and J usage is TRBJ1-1; maybe TRBD1 (6 bases). Trimming took off 3 bases at V and 3 bases at J, with 11 bases between the two ends. The CDR3 runs 14 residues. CDR1 and CDR2 (germline): SGHTA, FQGNSA. The CDR3 loop reads CASSLGGAHTEAFF. The CDR3, as DNA: TGTGCCAGCAGCTTGGGGGGGGCGCACACTGAAGCTTTCTTT.

The chain links TRBV28 to TRBJ2-3, with D unclear. The CDR3 spans 16 residues. CDR1 MDHEN and CDR2 SYDVKM come from the germline V gene. The ends were cut back, 6 bases at V and 0 bases at J, with 16 bases in the middle. CDR3 bases: TGTGCCAGCAGACCAATTAGAATTTCTAGCACAGATACGCAGTATTTT. Translated, it gives CASRPIRISSTDTQYF.

CDR3 region: CASSFGQGYEQYF. The CDR3 DNA follows: TGTGCCAGCAGTTTTGGGCAGGGTTACGAGCAGTACTTC. This chain links TRBV28 with TRBJ2-7, with D possibly TRBD1 on 5 matching bases. V was cut by 3 bases and J by 4 bases, with 10 bases left in between. The germline V gene has CDR1 MDHEN and CDR2 SYDVKM. CDR3 length: 13 amino acids.

The chain links TRBV28 to TRBJ2-7, with 12 nucleotides matching TRBD1. Losses at the gene ends were 8 bases for V and 5 bases for J; bases not matched to a gene: 10. This CDR3 comprises 15 residues. CDR1 and CDR2 (germline): MDHEN, SYDVKM. CDR3 loop: CASLFRDRGPDEQYF. CDR3 DNA: TGTGCCAGCCTTTTCCGGGACAGGGGGCCAGACGAGCAGTACTTC.

Ten or more counts support this clone. The CDR3 sequence is CASSLAGGSLLDEQFF. CDR3 coding DNA: TGTGCCAGCAGCTTAGCCGGCGGGAGCCTCCTTGACGAGCAGTTCTTC. This chain joins TRBV7-8 and TRBJ2-1; 7 nucleotides agree with TRBD2. V shed 0 bases, J shed 10 bases, and the junction held 12 bases outside the gene matches. CDR3 length: 16 residues. Germline V gives CDR1 SGHVS, CDR2 FQNEAQ.

The rearrangement links TRBV7-2 to TRBJ1-3, with a possible D match to TRBD1 (5 bases). This CDR3 region has 16 residues. The V gene lost 5 bases and the J gene lost 3 bases, with 17 bases spanning the gap. Germline values: CDR1 SGHTA, CDR2 FQGNSA. DNA of the CDR3: TGTGCCAGCAGCAAAGGGCAGGGAGGGGTTGGAAACACCATATATTTT. Its translation is CASSKGQGGVGNTIYF.

As DNA, the CDR3 is TGTGCCAGCTCACCGACCCCAGGGGACCCCTTGGCTGAAGCTTTCTTT. This sequence encodes CASSPTPGDPLAEAFF. The chain carries TRBV18 and TRBJ1-1, with D perhaps matching TRBD1 (6 bases). CDR3 length: 16 amino acids. The germline V and J ends were trimmed by 3 bases and 6 bases, with 20 bases remaining between them. Germline V gene sequence: CDR1 KGHSH, CDR2 LQKENI. Complete variable domain (other parts from reference TRBV18 and TRBJ1-1): NAGVMQNPRHLVRRRGQEARLRCSPMKGHSHVYWYRQLPEEGLKFMVYLQKENIIDESGMPKERFSAEFPKEGPSILRIQQVVRGDSAAYFCASSPTPGDPLAEAFFGQGTRLTVV.

The chain is built from TRBV7-7 and TRBJ2-5; TRBD2 matches at 10 bases. Losses at the gene ends were 5 bases for V and 5 bases for J; bases not matched to a gene: 2. Per the germline V gene, CDR1 is SSHAT and CDR2 is FNYEAQ (reference sequence). The CDR3 extends over 13 amino acids. This CDR3 is CASSRAGGETQYF. The DNA of the CDR3 is TGTGCCAGCAGCAGAGCGGGGGGGGAGACCCAGTACTTC.

This clone appeared a few times. The rearrangement joins TRBV28 to TRBJ1-1, with unresolved D. The germline V gene encodes CDR1 MDHEN and CDR2 SYDVKM. Trimming shortened V by 5 bases and J by 1 base, and 8 bases separated the two germline ends. The CDR3 length is 13 residues. For the CDR3, the DNA is TGTGCCAGCAGTGCCGGGAGGAACACTGAAGCTTTCTTT. Its translation: CASSAGRNTEAFF. Supplemented by reference TRBV28 and TRBJ1-1, the full variable domain reads DVKVTQSSRYLVKRTGEKVFLECVQDMDHENMFWYRQDPGLGLRLIYFSYDVKMKEKGDIPEGYSVSREKKERFSLILESASTNQTSMYLCASSAGRNTEAFFGQGTRLTVV.

This clone occurred many times. In nucleotides, the CDR3 is TGTGCCAGCAGCTCCCCGGCTGGAAACACCATATATTTT. Its translation: CASSSPAGNTIYF. The V call is TRBV11-2, the J call TRBJ1-3; D gene unclear. Between the trimmed V and J ends, which lost 4 bases and 2 bases, there was a span of 6 bases. The CDR3 covers 13 residues. Germline values: CDR1 SGHAT, CDR2 FQNNGV.

This clone was detected a few times. This chain connects TRBV29-1 to TRBJ2-1; D is possibly TRBD2 (6 bases). Germline V gene sequence: CDR1 SQVTM, CDR2 ANQGSEA. The CDR3 sequence is 12 residues long. With 3 bases removed from V and 4 bases from J, the gap between germline ends came to 7 bases. In DNA, the CDR3 is TGCAGCGTTGATAGCGGTTACAATGAGCAGTTCTTC. This translates into CSVDSGYNEQFF.

This clone was counted a few times. This chain joins TRBV9 and TRBJ2-7, with 9 positions matching TRBD1. The CDR3 extends over 16 amino acids. Germline V gene data show CDR1 as SGDLS and CDR2 as YYNGEE. Trimming removed 5 bases from V and 3 bases from J; junction bases left unmatched: 12. This chain's CDR3 is CASSPGTGNKYYEQYF. DNA for the CDR3: TGTGCCAGCAGTCCCGGGACAGGGAACAAATACTACGAGCAGTACTTC.

The chain joins TRBV23-1 to TRBJ2-7; 7 positions agree with TRBD1. TRBV23-1 is identified as an open reading frame with a role that is uncertain. The trim removed 0 bases at V and 2 bases at J, leaving 7 bases unmatched. This CDR3 is 16 amino acids long. DNA of the CDR3: TGCGCCAGCAGTCAATCGATCGGTCAGGGGGCCTACGAGCAGTACTTC. Translation gives CASSQSIGQGAYEQYF.

CDR3 bases: TGTGCCAGCTCACGCGATGCTAACTATGGCTACACCTTC. Translation gives CASSRDANYGYTF. The chain combines TRBV18 with TRBJ1-2; D not resolved. V was clipped by 4 bases and J by 0 bases, with 6 bases between them. In germline, CDR1 is KGHSH, CDR2 LQKENI. This CDR3 is 13 amino acids long.

This clone came up a few times. The chain uses TRBV9 and TRBJ2-3; weak D call: TRBD1 (5 bases). CDR3 length: 15 amino acids. Germline V CDR1 and CDR2: SGDLS, YYNGEE. The V gene lost 0 bases and the J gene lost 0 bases, with 8 bases spanning the gap. CDR3 nucleotides: TGTGCCAGCAGCGTAGAGGGGTCTAGCACAGATACGCAGTATTTT. It yields the protein CASSVEGSSTDTQYF.

This clone was seen only a few times. The CDR3 loop is CAWSVGTGLGQPQHF. The CDR3 DNA sequence: TGTGCCTGGAGTGTGGGGACAGGGCTGGGTCAGCCCCAGCATTTT. The chain joins TRBV30 to TRBJ1-5; 9 nucleotides agree with TRBD1. The J segment lost 6 bases and the V segment lost 0 bases, leaving 6 bases of the junction unmatched. This CDR3 comprises 15 residues. The germline V gene encodes CDR1 GTSNPN and CDR2 SVGIG (reference sequence).

In its sample, this clone was seen a few times. This chain links TRBV19 with TRBJ2-7; D might be TRBD2 (7 bases). Germline-derived CDR1 and CDR2 are LNHDA and SQIVND (reference sequence). V was clipped by 4 bases and J by 7 bases, with 11 bases between them. The length of the CDR3 is 12 residues. CDR3 DNA sequence: TGTGCCAGTAGTAGGGGGGGCCGGGAGCAGTACTTC. This sequence encodes CASSRGGREQYF.

This clone has just a few counts. J is TRBJ2-1 and V is TRBV2; 9 nucleotides align to TRBD2. CDR1 and CDR2 from the germline V gene are SNHLY and FYNNEI. The CDR3 has 15 amino acids. V was pared by 4 bases and J by 3 bases, with 4 bases of the junction left unmatched. As DNA, the CDR3 is TGTGCCAGCAGTGCTGAGCGGGGGGACTACAATGAGCAGTTCTTC. Translated: CASSAERGDYNEQFF.

Only a few counts were recorded for this clone. The V gene is TRBV15, the J gene TRBJ2-2; 11 bases map to TRBD2. The germline V gene has CDR1 LNHNV and CDR2 YYDKDF (reference sequence). The CDR3 is 18 residues long. The trim removed 2 bases at V and 6 bases at J, leaving 11 bases unmatched. The CDR3 sequence: CATSRPTGLAGIPGELFF. CDR3 bases: TGTGCCACCAGCAGACCAACCGGACTAGCGGGCATCCCCGGGGAGCTGTTTTTT.

This clone has a handful of counts. The V and J genes are TRBV5-4 and TRBJ2-3, with 9 bases that match TRBD1. The CDR3 length is 14 residues. The germline V gene has CDR1 SGHNT and CDR2 YYREEE (reference sequence). Trimming removed 3 bases from V and 5 bases from J; junction bases left unmatched: 4. The CDR3 spells CASSSQTGGDTQYF. Written as DNA, the CDR3 is TGTGCCAGCAGCTCCCAGACAGGGGGAGATACGCAGTATTTT.

The J gene is TRBJ2-6, the V gene TRBV4-3; D remains unclear. V shed 1 base and J shed 0 bases, with 13 bases lying between them. The germline V gene has CDR1 LGHNA and CDR2 YSLEER. This CDR3 is 18 amino acids long. CDR3 protein: CASSQAPSSRSGANVLTF. The CDR3 region has the DNA TGCGCCAGCAGCCAAGCCCCAAGTAGTCGCTCTGGGGCCAACGTCCTGACTTTC.